The text below deals with one T cell receptor (beta chain). This sample was included in a study of blood T cell repertoires in COVID-19. Overall study context: COVID-19 samples from acute and convalescent phases originated in the United States, Italy and Spain.

Libraries were prepared by immunoSEQ multiplex PCR; TCRdb keeps only in-frame clonotypes and omits some of them. The sample has around 50,000 clones; more than 75% are singletons. Enrolled through a virtual design, the participants were between about 18 and 89 years of age and came from about two dozen US areas. The TCR sequence derives from a woman in her forties or fifties with acute COVID-19. Sequenced material: PBMCs or T cells enriched from blood (not recorded which).

DNA of the CDR3: TGTGCCAGCAGCGGCGGACTAGCCTCCGGGGAGCTGTTTTTT. Translating it yields CASSGGLASGELFF. This chain links TRBV5-8 with TRBJ2-2, with 8 nucleotides matching TRBD2. CDR3 length: 14 residues. Germline CDR1 is SGHTS and CDR2 is YDEGEE. Trimming took 4 bases from V and 6 from J; bases not matched to a gene: 5.